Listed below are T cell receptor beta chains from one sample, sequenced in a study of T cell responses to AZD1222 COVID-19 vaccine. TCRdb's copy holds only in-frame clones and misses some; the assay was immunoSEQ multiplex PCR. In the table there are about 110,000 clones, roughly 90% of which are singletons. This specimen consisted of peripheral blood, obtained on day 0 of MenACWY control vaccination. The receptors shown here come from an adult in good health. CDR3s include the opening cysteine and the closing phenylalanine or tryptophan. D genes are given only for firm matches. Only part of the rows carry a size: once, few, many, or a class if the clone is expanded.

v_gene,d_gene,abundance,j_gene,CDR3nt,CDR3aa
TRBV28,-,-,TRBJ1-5,TGTGCCAGTTCTATAAGCAATCAGCCCCAGCATTTT,CASSISNQPQHF
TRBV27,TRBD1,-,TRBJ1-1,TGTGCCAGCAGTTTCCACGGGACAGGTGCTATGAACACTGAAGCTTTCTTT,CASSFHGTGAMNTEAFF
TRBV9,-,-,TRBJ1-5,TGTGCCAGCAGCGCCGGACAAGTTAGCAATCAGCCCCAGCATTTT,CASSAGQVSNQPQHF
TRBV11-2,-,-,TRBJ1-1,TGTGCCAGCAGCTTCCGGGGGGCGAACACTGAAGCTTTCTTT,CASSFRGANTEAFF
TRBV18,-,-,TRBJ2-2,TGTGCCAGCTCACCCACCGACGCCGGGGAGCTGTTTTTT,CASSPTDAGELFF
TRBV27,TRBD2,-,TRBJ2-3,TGTGCCAGCAGTTTGGCGGGGGGGGACCGTGATACGCAGTATTTT,CASSLAGGDRDTQYF
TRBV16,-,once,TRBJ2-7,TGTGCCAGCAGCCCCCGGACGGACACCTTAAGGCGGCAGTACTTC,CASSPRTDTLRRQYF
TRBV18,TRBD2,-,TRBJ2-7,TGTGCCAGCTCACCGGCTAGCGGAGTCACCTACGAGCAGTACTTC,CASSPASGVTYEQYF
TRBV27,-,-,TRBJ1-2,TGTGCCAGCAGTTTATCCGGGACGGCGCGCGGCTACACCTTC,CASSLSGTARGYTF
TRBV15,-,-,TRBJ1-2,TGTGCCACCAGCAGAGATGTCCTCGGGGTTGGCTACACCTTC,CATSRDVLGVGYTF
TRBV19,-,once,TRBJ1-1,TGTGCCAGTAGTATAGCCTTGACAAGTCTAGGGGAAGCTTTCTTT,CASSIALTSLGEAFF
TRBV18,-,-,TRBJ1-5,TGTGCCAGCTCACCCGAGACAGGTAATCAGCCCCAGCATTTT,CASSPETGNQPQHF
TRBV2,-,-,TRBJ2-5,TGTGCCAGCAGGAGGGAGTATAGCGAGGAGACCCAGTACTTC,CASRREYSEETQYF
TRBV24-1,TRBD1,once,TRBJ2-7,TGTGCCACCAGTGACCCGGACAGGGACGAGCAGTACTTC,CATSDPDRDEQYF
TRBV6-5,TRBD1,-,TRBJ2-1,TGTGCCAGCAGTTACCAGACAGGGGGCCGGGACAATGAGCAGTTCTTC,CASSYQTGGRDNEQFF
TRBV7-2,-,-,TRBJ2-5,TGTGCCAGCAGCATAAAAGAGACCCAGTACTTC,CASSIKETQYF
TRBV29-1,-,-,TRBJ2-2,TGCAGCGTAAGGGGGTACAACACCGGGGAGCTGTTTTTT,CSVRGYNTGELFF
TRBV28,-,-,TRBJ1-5,TGTGCCAGCAGCCCAAGGGCGCTTAATCAGCCCCAGCATTTT,CASSPRALNQPQHF
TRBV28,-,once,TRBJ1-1,TGTGCCAGCAGTTTTTTGAGCCGGGACAAGAACACTGAAGCTTTCTTT,CASSFLSRDKNTEAFF
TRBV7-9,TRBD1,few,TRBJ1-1,TGTGCCAGCAGCTTAGGGACAGGGAGAAACACTGAAGCTTTCTTT,CASSLGTGRNTEAFF
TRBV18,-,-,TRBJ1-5,TGTGCCAGCTCACGAGGCCAGGGGCCGAATCAGCCCCAGCATTTT,CASSRGQGPNQPQHF
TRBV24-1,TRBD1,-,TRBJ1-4,TGTGCCACCAGTGACCCGAGACAGGGTAATGAAAAACTGTTTTTT,CATSDPRQGNEKLFF
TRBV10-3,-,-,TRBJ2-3,TGTGCCATCAGTGACGGAGCCCGCACAGATACGCAGTATTTT,CAISDGARTDTQYF
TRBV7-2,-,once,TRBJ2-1,TGTGCCAGCAGCAGGCCAAACGTGTGGGATGAGCAGTTCTTC,CASSRPNVWDEQFF
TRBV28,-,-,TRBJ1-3,TGTGCCAGCAGTTCCCTTAGAGGTAGCGGGACCTCTGGAAACACCATATATTTT,CASSSLRGSGTSGNTIYF
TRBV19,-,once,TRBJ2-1,TGTGCCAGTAGTATTATGGGCGGGGAGAGCCATGAGCAGTTCTTC,CASSIMGGESHEQFF
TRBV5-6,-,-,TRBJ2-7,TGTGCCAGCAGCTTTGGGCCAGGGGAAGCCTACGAGCAGTACTTC,CASSFGPGEAYEQYF
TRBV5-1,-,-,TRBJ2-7,TGCGCCAGCAGCTTCGACAGGGCGGCGGGGGAGCAGTACTTC,CASSFDRAAGEQYF
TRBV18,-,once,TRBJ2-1,TGTGCCAGCTTGGACGGGACGAGGGGGAGCCTCAATGAGCAGTTCTTC,CASLDGTRGSLNEQFF
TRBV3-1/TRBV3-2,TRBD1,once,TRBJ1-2,TGTGCCAGCAGCCAAGAGTGGACAGGCGGCGGCTACACCTTC,CASSQEWTGGGYTF
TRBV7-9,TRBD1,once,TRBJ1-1,TGTGCCAGCAGCTCCGGACAGGGGGCCACTGAAGCTTTCTTT,CASSSGQGATEAFF
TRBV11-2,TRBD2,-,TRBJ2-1,TGTGCCAGCAGCCACCCGACGGGGACTAGCGGGAGTAATGAGCAGTTCTTC,CASSHPTGTSGSNEQFF
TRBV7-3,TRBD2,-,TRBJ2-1,TGTGCCAGCAGCTATAGCGGGGGGGAATACAATGAGCAGTTCTTC,CASSYSGGEYNEQFF
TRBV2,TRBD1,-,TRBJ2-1,TGTGCCAGCAGTGGACAGGGGAGCAATGAGCAGTTCTTC,CASSGQGSNEQFF
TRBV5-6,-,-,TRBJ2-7,TGTGCCAGCAGCTTGGACAGCTGGTCGGTCGAGCAGTACTTC,CASSLDSWSVEQYF
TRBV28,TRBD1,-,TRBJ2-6,TGTGCCAGCAGCAGGGACAGGAGGCTCTCTGGGGCCAACGTCCTGACTTTC,CASSRDRRLSGANVLTF
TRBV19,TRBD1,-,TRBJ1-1,TGTGCCAGTAGTATAGCGGGACAGGGGAACACTGAAGCTTTCTTT,CASSIAGQGNTEAFF
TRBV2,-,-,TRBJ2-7,TGTGCCAGCAGCTCAGGATTATACTCCTACGAGCAGTACTTC,CASSSGLYSYEQYF
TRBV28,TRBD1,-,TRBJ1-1,TGTGCCAGCAGACAAGACAGGGGGTCTCCGCTGAACACTGAAGCTTTCTTT,CASRQDRGSPLNTEAFF
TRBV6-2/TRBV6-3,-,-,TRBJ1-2,TGTGCCAGCAGTTACCGGGACACACAGACCAACTATGGCTACACCTTC,CASSYRDTQTNYGYTF
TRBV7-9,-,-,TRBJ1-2,TGTGCCAGCAGCTTTTACAGGATTGGCTACACCTTC,CASSFYRIGYTF
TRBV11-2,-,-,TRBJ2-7,TGTGCCAGCAGCTTAGGCGTCGGGTCTTACGAGCAGTACTTC,CASSLGVGSYEQYF
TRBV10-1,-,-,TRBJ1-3,TGCGCCAGTAAGGCCGGGGGCTCTGGAAACACCATATATTTT,CASKAGGSGNTIYF
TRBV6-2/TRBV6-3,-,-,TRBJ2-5,TGTGCCAGCAGTTACCTACAGGATAAAGAGACCCAGTACTTC,CASSYLQDKETQYF
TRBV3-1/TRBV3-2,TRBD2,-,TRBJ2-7,TGTGCCAGCAGCCATGGACTAGCGGGGTACGAGCAGTACTTC,CASSHGLAGYEQYF
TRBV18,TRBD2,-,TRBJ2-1,TGTGCCAGCTCACCAAGCGCGGGAGCGGGCAATGAGCAGTTCTTC,CASSPSAGAGNEQFF
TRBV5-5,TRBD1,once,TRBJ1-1,TGTGCCAGCAGCTTAGGGTTCCTAGGACAGGCAAACACTGAAGCTTTCTTT,CASSLGFLGQANTEAFF
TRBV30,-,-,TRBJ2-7,TGTGCCTGGACCCGGGGCAGGAGCTCCTACGAGCAGTACTTC,CAWTRGRSSYEQYF
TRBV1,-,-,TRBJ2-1,TGCACCAGCAGCCAAGACCAGGGGCTAGCGGGAGGAAATGAGCAGTTCTTC,CTSSQDQGLAGGNEQFF
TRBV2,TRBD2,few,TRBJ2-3,TGTGCCAGCAGTGTATCCGGGACTAGCGGGAGGGCCTTGTCGGCGTACGATACGCAGTATTTT,CASSVSGTSGRALSAYDTQYF
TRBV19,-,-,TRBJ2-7,TGTGCCAGTAGTATCACCACAGGGTCCTACTACGAGCAGTACTTC,CASSITTGSYYEQYF
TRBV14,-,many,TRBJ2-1,TGTGCCAGCAGCCAAGATAACTGGGATGAGCAGTTCTTC,CASSQDNWDEQFF
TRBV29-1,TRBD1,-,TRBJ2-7,TGCAGCGTTGTGAGGGACAGGGGCCGCGAGCAGTACTTC,CSVVRDRGREQYF
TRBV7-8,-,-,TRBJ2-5,TGTGCCAGCAGCCCCTGGCGGGATACCAAAGAGACCCAGTACTTC,CASSPWRDTKETQYF
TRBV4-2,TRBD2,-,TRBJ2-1,TGTGCCAGCAGCCAAGACCCTAGCGGGAGAGGGTCGAATGAGCAGTTCTTC,CASSQDPSGRGSNEQFF